This T cell receptor beta chain was recovered during a study of blood T cell repertoires in COVID-19. Study details: Acute-phase and convalescent COVID-19 samples originated in the United States, Italy and Spain. Sample material is recorded as cDNA or gDNA derived from T cells, B-cell-depleted T cells, or PBMCs.

Original handling: Estimated nucleated cell counts came from reference gene primer amplification. Using immunoSEQ multiplex PCR, the repertoire was profiled, and TCRdb retains in-frame clones only, with some absent. V and J calls and clone size come straight from that table; D and trimming were deduced from the DNA. The top ten clones hold approximately 5.3% of a sample with 200,000 to 300,000 clones, around 86% of them seen once. The Seattle site enrolled patients during active infection and followed them longitudinally. The CDR3 is made up of 14 amino acids. V was cut by 0 bases and J by 1 base, with 6 bases left in between. Germline V gene sequence: CDR1 LNHNV, CDR2 YYDKDF (reference sequence).

The specimen was peripheral blood. This receptor was obtained from a woman aged 55-75 years with COVID-19, enrolled during active disease. The chain employs TRBV15 and TRBJ1-1; no clear D. The CDR3 bases are TGTGCCACCAGCAGAGATCTAGCGAACACTGAAGCTTTCTTT. Its translation: CATSRDLANTEAFF. The full variable domain, with the rest looked up from reference TRBV15 and TRBJ1-1, is DAMVIQNPRYQVTQFGKPVTLSCSQTLNHNVMYWYQQKSSQAPKLLFHYYDKDFNNEADTPDNFQSRRPNTSFCFLDIRSPGLGDTAMYLCATSRDLANTEAFFGQGTRLTVV.